This T cell receptor (beta chain) is drawn from a study of T cells in Graves' hyperthyroidism and ophthalmopathy (dated by TCRdb to between 2018 and 2021). Looking at the study overall: Peripheral blood was sampled at the time of initial diagnosis, prior to any treatment. A discovery cohort of fewer than 110 patients, 43 with Graves' ophthalmopathy and over 55 with stable Graves' hyperthyroidism, was used to find distinguishing TCR V-J signatures. Prospective prediction of ophthalmopathy was tested in an independent validation cohort consisting of 18 to 20 hyperthyroidism patients and about 17 patients who later progressed to ophthalmopathy. The roughly 94 discovery patients were randomly divided into training and test sets at a 7:3 ratio. Thyroid tissue and blood T-cell repertoires from six or seven Graves' hyperthyroidism patients were also compared in the study. After sampling, hyperthyroidism patients received methimazole starting at 30 mg daily, and ophthalmopathy patients received high-dose intravenous methylprednisolone. TCR Vbeta CDR3 sequencing of 130 to 150 peripheral blood samples (approximately 44 ophthalmopathy, around 80 hyperthyroidism and roughly 17 progressor patients) is reported in the paper.

Broad study findings and their caveats: In validation, the model predicted progression to ophthalmopathy with 55% to 71% sensitivity and approximately 74% specificity, a median of around six months before onset. Most expanded thyroid clonotypes (frequency above 0.001) were also found in blood, which suggests that blood repertoires may mirror thyroid immune responses. No statistical method was used to fix the sample size in advance, and group allocation was not hidden from the investigators. A model built on a 13 V-J signature distinguished ophthalmopathy from stable hyperthyroidism, reaching 85% to 90% sensitivity and about 81% specificity in cross-validation and 80%/75% in testing.

The TCR beta CDR3 regions were amplified from RNA transcripts. The first round of RT-PCR for the TCR CDR3 was performed with the HTBI primer set and the Qiagen OneStep RT-PCR kit. Libraries were constructed in a second round of multiplex PCR, after which size selection and purification were performed. The libraries were sequenced on an Illumina HiSeq2000 using paired-end 100 bp reads. The study's processing was this. SOAPnuke was used to process the raw data, with reads discarded if the reads contained adapters or uncalled bases, had a mean Phred below 15, or lacked an exact constant-primer or identifier match. COPE v1.2.5 was used to merge the high-quality paired reads, and each unique nucleotide sequence was defined as a clonotype. Clonotypes were aligned to IMGT TRBV, TRBD and TRBJ reference segments using MiTCR v1.1. The analysis was restricted to V-J combinations with a frequency above 0.0001, which together covered 99% to 99.2% of the repertoires. A TCS score was defined as the ratio of F50 (clonal expansion) to E x V (chaos), with BLOSUM62-based TCRdist applied between CDR3 peptides within each V-J. Welch's t-statistics and random forest reduced 514 V-J features to some 14, which were used in a naive Bayes classifier (R e1071). TCRdb reworked the public reads: Q25 trimming with fastp, MiXCR clone assembly, productive beta chains retained. Identical CDR3 proteins give one entry, which carries the most common genes and DNA. The V and J calls shown here were made by TCRdb, not taken from the authors' results. The sample data list about 600,000 distinct CDR3 sequences, and around 13% of these were observed just once. Jointly, the top ten make up under 15% of the sample.

At least ten counts were recorded for this clonotype. The specificity of this receptor is unknown. Base qualities are not recorded, but no much larger clone differs from it by a single base. Ophthalmopathy patients had moderately to severely active disease, with a Clinical Activity Score of 3 or more, a NOSPECS grade of 4 or more, and a disease duration of less than 3 months. Exclusion was applied to patients with uncontrolled infections, other autoimmune diseases, pregnancy or lactation. Clinical symptoms, serum thyroxine and TRAb, thyroid ultrasound, and orbital computed tomography formed the basis for the diagnoses. Ficoll-Paque density gradient centrifugation was used to isolate PBMCs from around 10 ml of fresh peripheral blood. Trizol reagent was used to extract total RNA, and RNA quality was then checked on an Agilent 2100 Bioanalyzer. This receptor was identified in a woman aged 45 to 65 with Graves' ophthalmopathy. The specimen was blood.

The DNA reads as follows: TGCAGCGTCGCCACAGGGCGGCAGTTCTTC. The encoded protein is CSVATGRQFF. The chain employs TRBV20-1 and TRBJ2-1; a tentative D match to TRBD1 spans 6 bases. The cysteine opens and the phenylalanine closes a CDR3 of 10 amino acids. Only the CDR3 part of the read is kept: 30 bases, read in frame from the first base. The germline V gene (reference sequence) yields DFQATT for CDR1 and SNEGSKA for CDR2.